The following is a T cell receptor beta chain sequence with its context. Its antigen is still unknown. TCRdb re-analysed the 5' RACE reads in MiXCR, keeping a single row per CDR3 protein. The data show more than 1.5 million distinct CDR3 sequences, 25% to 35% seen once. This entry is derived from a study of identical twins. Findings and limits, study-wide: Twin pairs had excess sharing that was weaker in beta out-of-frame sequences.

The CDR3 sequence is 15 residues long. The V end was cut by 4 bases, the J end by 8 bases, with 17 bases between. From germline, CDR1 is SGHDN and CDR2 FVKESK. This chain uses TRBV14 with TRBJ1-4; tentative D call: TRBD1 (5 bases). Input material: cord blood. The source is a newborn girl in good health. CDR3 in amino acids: CASSLEGAEREKLFF. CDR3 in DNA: TGTGCCAGCAGCCTTGAAGGGGCCGAGCGAGAAAAACTGTTTTTT.